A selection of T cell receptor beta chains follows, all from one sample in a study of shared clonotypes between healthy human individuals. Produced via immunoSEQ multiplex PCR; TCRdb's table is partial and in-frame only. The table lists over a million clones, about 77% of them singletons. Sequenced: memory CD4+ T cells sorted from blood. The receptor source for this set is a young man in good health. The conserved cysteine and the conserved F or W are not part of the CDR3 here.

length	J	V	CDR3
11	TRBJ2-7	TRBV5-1	ASSPGTAYEQY
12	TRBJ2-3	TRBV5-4	ASSSGRSTDTQY
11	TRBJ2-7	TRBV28	ASSWGGSYEQY
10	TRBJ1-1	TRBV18	ASSSGDTEAF
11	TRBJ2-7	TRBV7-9	ASSLELSGEQY
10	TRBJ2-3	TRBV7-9	ASSALTDTQY
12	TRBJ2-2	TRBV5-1	ASSEVGSVGELF
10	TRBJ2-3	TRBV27	ASRTFRDTQY
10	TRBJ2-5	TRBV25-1	ASSSGMETQY
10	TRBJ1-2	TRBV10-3	AISASNYGYT
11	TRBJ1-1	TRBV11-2	ASSYLRGAEAF
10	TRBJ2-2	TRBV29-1	SVGRYTGELF
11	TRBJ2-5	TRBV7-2	ASSLNRAETQY
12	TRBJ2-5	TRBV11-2	ASSLAQVGETQY
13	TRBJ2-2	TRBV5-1	ASTFAPGGTGELF
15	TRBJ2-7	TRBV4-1	ASSQLLQTHRTYEQY
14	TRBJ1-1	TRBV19	ASSVREGQGNTEAF
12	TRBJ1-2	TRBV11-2	ASSHGGGGYGYT
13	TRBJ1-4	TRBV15	ATSRDVGTNEKLF
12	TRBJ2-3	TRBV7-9	ASSLRDFTDTQY
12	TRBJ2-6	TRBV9	ASSVEWGFTVLT
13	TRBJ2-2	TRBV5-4	ASSLDGAATGELF
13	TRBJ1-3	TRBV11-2	ASSGTGAHGNTIY
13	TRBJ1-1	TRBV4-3	ASSTNRGGNTEAF
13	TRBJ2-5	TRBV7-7	ASSLNGNPGETQY
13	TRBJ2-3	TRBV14	ASSRRTGGTDTQY
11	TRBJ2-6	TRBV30	ACAGFAGNVLT
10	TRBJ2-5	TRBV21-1	ASVDPRETQY
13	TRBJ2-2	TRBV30	AWSVGHGGAGELF
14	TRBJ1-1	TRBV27	ASRPLGGWGWTEAF
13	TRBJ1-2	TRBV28	ASSSDREGVGGYT
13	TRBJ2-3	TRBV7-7	ASSLGTGETDTQY
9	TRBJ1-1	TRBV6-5	ASPFRGVAF
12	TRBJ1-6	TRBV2	ASSLSGSHSPLH
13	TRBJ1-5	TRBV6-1	ASSEGRSATKPQH
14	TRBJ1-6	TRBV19	ASKVGEEIYNSPLH
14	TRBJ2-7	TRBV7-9	ASSRRRTGDLREQY
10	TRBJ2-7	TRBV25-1	ASSATGGEQY
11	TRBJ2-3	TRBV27	ASISVQTDTQY
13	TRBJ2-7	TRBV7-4	ASRGAGKPTYEQY
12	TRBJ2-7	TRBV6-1	ASSEVLGPYEQY
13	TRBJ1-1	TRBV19	ASSPTSERNTEAF
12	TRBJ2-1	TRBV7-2	ASSLDPSLNEQF
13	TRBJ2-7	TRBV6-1	ASSEGTGRSYEQY
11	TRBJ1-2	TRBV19	ASSLTGSYGYT
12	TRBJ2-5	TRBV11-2	ASSLMGGQETQY
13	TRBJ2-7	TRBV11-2	ASSLDLAGSYEQY
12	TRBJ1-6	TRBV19	ASTEGAYNSPLH
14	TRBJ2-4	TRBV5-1	ASMSWETLNKNIQY
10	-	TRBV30	AWSVLSYEQY
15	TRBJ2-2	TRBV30	AWSEQRGSTNTGELF
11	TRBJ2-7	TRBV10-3	AISETGTYEQY
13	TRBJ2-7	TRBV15	ATSRAASGSYEQY
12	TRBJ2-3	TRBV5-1	ASSLTRSTDTQY
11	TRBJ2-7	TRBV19	ASSLGQNYEQY
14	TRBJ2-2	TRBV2	ASIQGLAANTGELF
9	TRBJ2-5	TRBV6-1	ASSEWEGQY